The clone carrying this T cell receptor beta chain turned up a few times. This sample is drawn from a study of immune characterization of retroperitoneal liposarcoma. TCRdb called the PCR reads again in MiXCR, with one record for every CDR3 protein. The sample consists of about 9,200 distinct CDR3 sequences, under 35% of them appearing once. Sequencing was performed on tumor tissue. The TCR comes from a female donor with retroperitoneal liposarcoma.

DNA for the CDR3: TGTGCCAGCACCGCGGGAGATACGCAGTATTTT. This codes for CASTAGDTQYF. This sequence joins TRBV25-1 and TRBJ2-3; TRBD2 is a possible D gene (5 bases). In germline, CDR1 is MGHDK, CDR2 SYGVNS. The CDR3 is 11 residues long. The ends were cut back, 7 bases at V and 5 bases at J, with 7 bases in the middle.